This T cell receptor beta chain was profiled in a study of T-cell reconstitution after alpha-beta-depleted transplantation in children. With respect to this clonotype: Its specificity is not known.

Study observations and caveats: Newly produced T cells mostly accounted for T-cell counts and diversity one year post-transplant.

TCRbeta library construction was performed incorporating unique molecular identifiers. TCRdb reanalysed the PCR reads using MiXCR and keeps one entry per CDR3 protein. The profile shows 100,000 to 120,000 distinct CDR3 sequences, about 6.4% of them singletons. V lost 7 bases to trimming and J lost 7 bases; unmatched junction nucleotides: 10. Looked up from germline, CDR1 is SGDLS and CDR2 is YYNGEE. The CDR3 consists of 14 residues. The gene calls are TRBV9 and TRBJ2-1; 8 nucleotides match TRBD2. This TCR derives from a male patient aged 2 to 9 who had a stem cell transplant for acute lymphoblastic leukemia, so the T cells may come from the graft donor. The specimen comprised PBMCs, mostly from graft donor cells, sampled 360 days after TCRalphabeta/CD19-depleted stem cell transplant. In nucleotides, the CDR3 is TGTGCCAGCTCCACTAGCGGATGGAGGAATGAGCAGTTCTTC. It codes for CASSTSGWRNEQFF.